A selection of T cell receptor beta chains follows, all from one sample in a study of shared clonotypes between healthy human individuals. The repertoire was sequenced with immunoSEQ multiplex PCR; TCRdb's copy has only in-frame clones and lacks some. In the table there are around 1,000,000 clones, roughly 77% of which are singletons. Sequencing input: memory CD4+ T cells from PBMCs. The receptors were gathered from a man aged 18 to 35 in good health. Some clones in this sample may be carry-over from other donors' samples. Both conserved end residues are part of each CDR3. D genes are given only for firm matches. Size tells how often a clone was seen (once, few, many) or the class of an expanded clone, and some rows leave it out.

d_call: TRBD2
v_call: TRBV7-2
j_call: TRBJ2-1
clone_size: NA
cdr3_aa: CASSLSLAGSNEQFF
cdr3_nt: TGTGCCAGCAGCTTATCACTAGCGGGTAGCAATGAGCAGTTCTTC

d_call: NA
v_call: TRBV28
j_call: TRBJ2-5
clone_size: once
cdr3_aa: CASSSPLGGGQSRETQYF
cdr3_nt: TGTGCCAGCAGTTCACCCCTCGGAGGGGGACAAAGCCGAGAGACCCAGTACTTC

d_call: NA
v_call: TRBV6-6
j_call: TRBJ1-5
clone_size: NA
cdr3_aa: CASSYPSVGNQPQHF
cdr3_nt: TGTGCCAGCAGTTACCCCAGTGTGGGGAATCAGCCCCAGCATTTT

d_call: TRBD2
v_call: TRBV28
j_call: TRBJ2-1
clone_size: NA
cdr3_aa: CASRPRKTGGANYNEQFF
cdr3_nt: TGTGCCAGCAGGCCCCGCAAGACGGGGGGGGCGAACTACAATGAGCAGTTCTTC

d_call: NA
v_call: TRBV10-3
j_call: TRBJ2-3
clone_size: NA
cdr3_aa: CAISGLRESTDTQYF
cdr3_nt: TGTGCCATCAGTGGACTACGGGAATCCACAGATACGCAGTATTTT

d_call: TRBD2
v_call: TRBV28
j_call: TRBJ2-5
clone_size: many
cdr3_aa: CASSLWGSGREETQYF
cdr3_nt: TGTGCCAGCAGTTTATGGGGTAGCGGGAGGGAAGAGACCCAGTACTTC

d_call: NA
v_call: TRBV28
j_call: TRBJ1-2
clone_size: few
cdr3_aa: CASTRPYAGNGGYTF
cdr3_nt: TGTGCCAGCACCCGCCCTTATGCGGGTAATGGTGGCTACACCTTC

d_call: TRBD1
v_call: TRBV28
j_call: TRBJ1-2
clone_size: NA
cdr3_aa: CASSRGQGLYGYTF
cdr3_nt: TGTGCCAGCAGTCGGGGACAGGGCCTCTATGGCTACACCTTC

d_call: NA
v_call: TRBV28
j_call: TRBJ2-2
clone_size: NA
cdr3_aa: CASSSPPGTPTRELFF
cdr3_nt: TGTGCCAGCAGTTCCCCCCCAGGGACACCAACTAGGGAGCTGTTTTTT

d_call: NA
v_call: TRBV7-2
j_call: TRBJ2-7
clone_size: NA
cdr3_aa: CASSPLREQYF
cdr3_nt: TGTGCCAGCAGCCCCCTCCGCGAGCAGTACTTC

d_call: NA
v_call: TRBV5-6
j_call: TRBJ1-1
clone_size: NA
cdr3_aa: CASSFPDGYGTEAFF
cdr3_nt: TGTGCCAGCAGCTTCCCCGACGGATACGGGACTGAAGCTTTCTTT

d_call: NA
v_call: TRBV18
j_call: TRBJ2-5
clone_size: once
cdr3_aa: CASSPAGETQYF
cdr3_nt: TGTGCCAGCTCACCAGCGGGGGAGACCCAGTACTTC

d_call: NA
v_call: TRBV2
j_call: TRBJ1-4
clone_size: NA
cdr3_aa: CASNQGQAGKLFF
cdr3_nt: TGTGCCAGCAACCAAGGGCAGGCGGGCAAACTGTTTTTT

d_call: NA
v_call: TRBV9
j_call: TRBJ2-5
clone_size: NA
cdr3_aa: CASSPRGLARETQYF
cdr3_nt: TGTGCCAGCAGCCCCAGGGGTCTAGCCCGAGAGACCCAGTACTTC

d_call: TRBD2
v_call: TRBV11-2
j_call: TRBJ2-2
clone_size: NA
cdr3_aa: CASSPGASGTNTGELFF
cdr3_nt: TGTGCCAGCAGCCCTGGGGCTAGCGGGACTAACACCGGGGAGCTGTTTTTT

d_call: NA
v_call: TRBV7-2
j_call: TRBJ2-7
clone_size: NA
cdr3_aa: CASSFGGTSGEQYF
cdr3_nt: TGTGCCAGCAGCTTCGGCGGGACCTCCGGGGAGCAGTACTTC

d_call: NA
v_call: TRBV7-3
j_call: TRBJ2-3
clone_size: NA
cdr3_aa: CASSLASPTQTQYF
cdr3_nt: TGTGCCAGCAGCTTAGCGTCACCGACTCAAACGCAGTATTTT

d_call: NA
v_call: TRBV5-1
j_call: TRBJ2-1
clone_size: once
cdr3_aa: CASSTYREGEQFF
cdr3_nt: TGCGCCAGCAGCACCTACAGGGAGGGGGAGCAGTTCTTC

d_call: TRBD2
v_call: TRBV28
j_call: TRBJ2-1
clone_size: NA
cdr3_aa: CASSFVAGTYNEQFF
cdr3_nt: TGTGCCAGCAGTTTTGTAGCGGGGACTTACAATGAGCAGTTCTTC

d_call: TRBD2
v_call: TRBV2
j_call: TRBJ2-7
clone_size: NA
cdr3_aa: CASVSGSGYEQYF
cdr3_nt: TGTGCCAGCGTTAGCGGGAGCGGGTACGAGCAGTACTTC